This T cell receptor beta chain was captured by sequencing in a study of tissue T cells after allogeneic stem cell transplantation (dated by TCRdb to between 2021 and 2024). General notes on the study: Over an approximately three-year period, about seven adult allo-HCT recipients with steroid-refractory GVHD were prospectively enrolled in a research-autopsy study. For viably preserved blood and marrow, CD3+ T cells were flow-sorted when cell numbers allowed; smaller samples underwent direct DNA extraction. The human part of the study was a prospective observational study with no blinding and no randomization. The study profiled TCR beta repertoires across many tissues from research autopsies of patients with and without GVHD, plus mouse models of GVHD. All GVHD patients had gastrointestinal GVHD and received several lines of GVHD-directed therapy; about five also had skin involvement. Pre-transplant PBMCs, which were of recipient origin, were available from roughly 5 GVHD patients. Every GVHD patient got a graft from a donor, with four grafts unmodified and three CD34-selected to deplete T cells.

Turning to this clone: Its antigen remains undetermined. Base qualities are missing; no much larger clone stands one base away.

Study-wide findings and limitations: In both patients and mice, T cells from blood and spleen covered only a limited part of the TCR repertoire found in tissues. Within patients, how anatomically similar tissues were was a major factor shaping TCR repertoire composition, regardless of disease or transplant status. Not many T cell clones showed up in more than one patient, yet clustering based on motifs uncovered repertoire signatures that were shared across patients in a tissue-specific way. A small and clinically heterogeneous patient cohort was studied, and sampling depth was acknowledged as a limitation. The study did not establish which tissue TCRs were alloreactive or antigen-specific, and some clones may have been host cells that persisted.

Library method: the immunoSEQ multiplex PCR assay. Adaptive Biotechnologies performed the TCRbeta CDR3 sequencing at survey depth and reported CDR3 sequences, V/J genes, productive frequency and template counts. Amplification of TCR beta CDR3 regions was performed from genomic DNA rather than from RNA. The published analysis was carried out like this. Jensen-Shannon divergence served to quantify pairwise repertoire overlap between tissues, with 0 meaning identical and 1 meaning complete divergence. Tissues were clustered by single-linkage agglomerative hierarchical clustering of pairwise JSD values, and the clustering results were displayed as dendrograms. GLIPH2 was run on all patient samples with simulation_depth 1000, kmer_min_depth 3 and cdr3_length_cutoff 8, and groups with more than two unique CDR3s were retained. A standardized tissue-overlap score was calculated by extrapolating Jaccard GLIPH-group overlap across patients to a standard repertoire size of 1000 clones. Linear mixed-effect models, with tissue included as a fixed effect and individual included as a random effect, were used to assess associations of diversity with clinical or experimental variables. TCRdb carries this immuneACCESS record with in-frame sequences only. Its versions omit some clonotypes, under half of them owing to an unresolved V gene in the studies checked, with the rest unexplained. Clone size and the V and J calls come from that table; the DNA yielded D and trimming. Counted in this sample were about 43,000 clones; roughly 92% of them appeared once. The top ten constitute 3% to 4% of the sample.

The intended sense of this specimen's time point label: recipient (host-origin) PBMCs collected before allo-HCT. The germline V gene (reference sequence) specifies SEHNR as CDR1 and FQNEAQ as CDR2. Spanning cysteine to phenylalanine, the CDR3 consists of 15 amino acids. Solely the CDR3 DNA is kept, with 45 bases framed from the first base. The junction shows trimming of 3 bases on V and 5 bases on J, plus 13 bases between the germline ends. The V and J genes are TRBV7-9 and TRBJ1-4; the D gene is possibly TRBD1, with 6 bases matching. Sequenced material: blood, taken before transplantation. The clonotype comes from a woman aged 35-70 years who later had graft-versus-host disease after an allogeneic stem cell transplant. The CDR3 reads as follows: CASSFQGQQNEKLFF. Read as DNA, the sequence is TGTGCCAGCAGCTTTCAAGGACAGCAAAATGAAAAACTGTTTTTT.